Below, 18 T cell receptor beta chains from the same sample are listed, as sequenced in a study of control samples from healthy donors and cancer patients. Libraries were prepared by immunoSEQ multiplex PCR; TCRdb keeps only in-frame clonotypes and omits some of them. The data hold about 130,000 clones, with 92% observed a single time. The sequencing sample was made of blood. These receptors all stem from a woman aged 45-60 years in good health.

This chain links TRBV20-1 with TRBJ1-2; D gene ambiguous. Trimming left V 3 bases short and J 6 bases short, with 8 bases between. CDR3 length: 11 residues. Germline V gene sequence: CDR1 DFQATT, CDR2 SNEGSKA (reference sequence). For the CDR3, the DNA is TGCAGTGCTAGTCGGAGGGATGGCTACACCTTC. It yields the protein CSASRRDGYTF.

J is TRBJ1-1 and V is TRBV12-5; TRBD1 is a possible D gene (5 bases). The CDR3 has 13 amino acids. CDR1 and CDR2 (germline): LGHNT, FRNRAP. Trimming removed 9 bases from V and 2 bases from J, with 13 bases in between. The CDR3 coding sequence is TGTGCTAGCCCCCAGGGAGACAACACTGAAGCTTTCTTT. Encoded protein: CASPQGDNTEAFF.

This CDR3 is CASSRDSATSQPQHF. The CDR3 coding sequence is TGTGCCAGCAGCCGGGACAGCGCGACAAGTCAGCCCCAGCATTTT. This rearrangement joins TRBV2 to TRBJ1-5, with TRBD1 identical over 7 bases. This CDR3 spans 15 amino acids. CDR1 and CDR2 from the germline V gene are SNHLY and FYNNEI. The J segment lost 6 bases and the V segment lost 6 bases, leaving 11 bases of the junction unmatched.

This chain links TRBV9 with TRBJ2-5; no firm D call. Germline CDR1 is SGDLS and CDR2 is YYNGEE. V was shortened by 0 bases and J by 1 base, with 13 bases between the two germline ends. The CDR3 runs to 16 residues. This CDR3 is CASSVEGRAAQETQYF. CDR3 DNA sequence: TGTGCCAGCAGCGTAGAGGGTCGGGCAGCCCAAGAGACCCAGTACTTC.

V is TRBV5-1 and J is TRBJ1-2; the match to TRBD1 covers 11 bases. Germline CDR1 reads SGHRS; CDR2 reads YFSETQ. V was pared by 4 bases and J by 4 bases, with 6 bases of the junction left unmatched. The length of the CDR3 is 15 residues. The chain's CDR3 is CASSPGQGALYGYTF. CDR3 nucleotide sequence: TGCGCCAGCAGCCCCGGACAGGGGGCCCTCTATGGCTACACCTTC.

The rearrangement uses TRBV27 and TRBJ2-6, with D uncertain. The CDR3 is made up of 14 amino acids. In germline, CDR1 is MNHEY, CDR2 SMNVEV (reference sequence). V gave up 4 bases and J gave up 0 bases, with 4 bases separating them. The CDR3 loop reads CASSSYSGANVLTF. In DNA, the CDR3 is TGTGCCAGCAGTTCCTACTCTGGGGCCAACGTCCTGACTTTC.

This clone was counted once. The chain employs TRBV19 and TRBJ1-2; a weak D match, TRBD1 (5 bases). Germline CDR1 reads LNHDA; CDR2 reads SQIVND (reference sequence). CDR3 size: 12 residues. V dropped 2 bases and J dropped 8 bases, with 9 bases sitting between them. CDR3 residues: CASSISGSGYTF. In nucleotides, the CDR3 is TGTGCCAGTAGTATATCAGGGAGCGGCTACACCTTC. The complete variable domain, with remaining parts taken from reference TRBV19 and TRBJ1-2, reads DGGITQSPKYLFRKEGQNVTLSCEQNLNHDAMYWYRQDPGQGLRLIYYSQIVNDFQKGDIAEGYSVSREKKESFPLTVTSAQKNPTAFYLCASSISGSGYTFGSGTRLTVV.

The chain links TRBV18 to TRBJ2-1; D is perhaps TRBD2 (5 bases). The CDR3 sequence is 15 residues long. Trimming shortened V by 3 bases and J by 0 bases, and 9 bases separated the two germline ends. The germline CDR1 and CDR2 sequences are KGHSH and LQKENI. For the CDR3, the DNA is TGTGCCAGCTCACCGCTAGGGAGCTCCTACAATGAGCAGTTCTTC. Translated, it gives CASSPLGSSYNEQFF. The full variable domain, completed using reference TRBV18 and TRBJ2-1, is NAGVMQNPRHLVRRRGQEARLRCSPMKGHSHVYWYRQLPEEGLKFMVYLQKENIIDESGMPKERFSAEFPKEGPSILRIQQVVRGDSAAYFCASSPLGSSYNEQFFGPGTRLTVL.

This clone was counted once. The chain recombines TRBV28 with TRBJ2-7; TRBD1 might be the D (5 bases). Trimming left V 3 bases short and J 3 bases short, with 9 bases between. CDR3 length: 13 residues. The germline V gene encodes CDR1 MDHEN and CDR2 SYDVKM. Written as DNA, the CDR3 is TGTGCCAGCAGTTTGCCCGACAGCTACGAGCAGTACTTC. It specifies CASSLPDSYEQYF. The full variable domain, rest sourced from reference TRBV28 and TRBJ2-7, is DVKVTQSSRYLVKRTGEKVFLECVQDMDHENMFWYRQDPGLGLRLIYFSYDVKMKEKGDIPEGYSVSREKKERFSLILESASTNQTSMYLCASSLPDSYEQYFGPGTRLTVT.

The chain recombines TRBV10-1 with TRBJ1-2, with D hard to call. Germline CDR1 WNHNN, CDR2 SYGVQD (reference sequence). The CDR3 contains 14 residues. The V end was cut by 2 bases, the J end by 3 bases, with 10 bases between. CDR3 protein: CASSETTDHYGYTF. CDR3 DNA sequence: TGCGCCAGCAGTGAGACGACGGACCACTATGGCTACACCTTC.

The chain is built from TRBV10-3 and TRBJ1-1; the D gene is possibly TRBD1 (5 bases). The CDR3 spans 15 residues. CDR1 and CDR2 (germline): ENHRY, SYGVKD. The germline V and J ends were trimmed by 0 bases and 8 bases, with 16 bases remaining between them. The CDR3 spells CAISESWRGATEAFF. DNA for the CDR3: TGTGCCATCAGTGAGTCGTGGAGGGGCGCAACGGAAGCTTTCTTT.

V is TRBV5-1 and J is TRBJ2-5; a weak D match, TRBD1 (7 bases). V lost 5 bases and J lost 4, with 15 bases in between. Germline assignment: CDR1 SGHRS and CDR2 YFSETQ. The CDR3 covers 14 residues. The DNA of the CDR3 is TGCGCCAGCAGTCTCAACAGGGGAGGAGAGACCCAGTACTTC. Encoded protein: CASSLNRGGETQYF. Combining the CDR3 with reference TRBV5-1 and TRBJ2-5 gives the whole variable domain KAGVTQTPRYLIKTRGQQVTLSCSPISGHRSVSWYQQTPGQGLQFLFEYFSETQRNKGNFPGRFSGRQFSNSRSEMNVSTLELGDSALYLCASSLNRGGETQYFGPGTRLLVL.

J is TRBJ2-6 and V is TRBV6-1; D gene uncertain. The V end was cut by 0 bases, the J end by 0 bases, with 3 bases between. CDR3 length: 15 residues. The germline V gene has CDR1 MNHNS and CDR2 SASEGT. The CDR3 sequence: CASSEAFSGANVLTF. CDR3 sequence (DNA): TGTGCCAGCAGTGAAGCCTTCTCTGGGGCCAACGTCCTGACTTTC.

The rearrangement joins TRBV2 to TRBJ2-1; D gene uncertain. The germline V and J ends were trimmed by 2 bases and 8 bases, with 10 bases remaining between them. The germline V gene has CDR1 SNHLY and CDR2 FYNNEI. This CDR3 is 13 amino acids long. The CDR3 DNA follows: TGTGCCAGCAGTGAACTCGAGCTCTATGAGCAGTTCTTC. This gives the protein CASSELELYEQFF.

The CDR3 DNA is TGTGCCAGCCGGGGTAGCGGGAGGGGCTACGGGACAGATACGCAGTATTTT. This gives the protein CASRGSGRGYGTDTQYF. V is TRBV7-9 and J is TRBJ2-3; 11 bases fit TRBD2. Losses at the gene ends were 8 bases for V and 3 bases for J; bases not matched to a gene: 13. The CDR3 consists of 17 residues. The V gene's germline CDR1 is SEHNR and CDR2 FQNEAQ (reference sequence).

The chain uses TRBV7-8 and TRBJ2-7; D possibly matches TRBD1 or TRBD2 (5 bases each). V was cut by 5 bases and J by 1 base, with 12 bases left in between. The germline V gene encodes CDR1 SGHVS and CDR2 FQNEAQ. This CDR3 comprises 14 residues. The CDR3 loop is CASSPGRFSYEQYF. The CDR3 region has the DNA TGTGCCAGCAGCCCAGGGAGATTTTCCTACGAGCAGTACTTC.

The DNA for the CDR3 is TGCGCCAGCAGCTTGGTCTCGGGCACTGAAGCTTTCTTT. Translation gives CASSLVSGTEAFF. V is TRBV5-1 and J is TRBJ1-1; D is uncertain. The V gene lost 0 bases and the J gene lost 4 bases, with 7 bases spanning the gap. CDR3 size: 13 residues. Germline lookup yields CDR1 SGHRS and CDR2 YFSETQ.

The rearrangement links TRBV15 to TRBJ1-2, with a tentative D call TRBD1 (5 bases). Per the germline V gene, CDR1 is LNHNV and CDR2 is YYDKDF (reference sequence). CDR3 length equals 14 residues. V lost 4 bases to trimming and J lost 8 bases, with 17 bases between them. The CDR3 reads CATSTRQTGRGYTF. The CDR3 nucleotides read TGTGCCACCAGCACTAGACAGACGGGGCGCGGCTACACCTTC.